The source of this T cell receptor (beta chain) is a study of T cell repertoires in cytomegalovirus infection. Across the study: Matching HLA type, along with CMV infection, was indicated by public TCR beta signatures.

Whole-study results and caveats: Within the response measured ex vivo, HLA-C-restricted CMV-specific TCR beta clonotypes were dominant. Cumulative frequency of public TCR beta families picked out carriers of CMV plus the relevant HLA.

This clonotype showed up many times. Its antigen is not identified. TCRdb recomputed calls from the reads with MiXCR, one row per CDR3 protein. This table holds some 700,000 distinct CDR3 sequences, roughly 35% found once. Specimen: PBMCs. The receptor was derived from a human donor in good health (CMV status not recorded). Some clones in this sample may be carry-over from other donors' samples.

DNA of the CDR3: TGTGCCAGCAGGGGACAGGGCGGTAACACTGAAGCTTTCTTT. Its translation is CASRGQGGNTEAFF. This chain links TRBV6-5 with TRBJ1-1; 9 bases are shared with TRBD1. CDR3 length: 14 amino acids. V trimming: 6 bases; J trimming: 2 bases; junction bases outside the gene matches: 4. The germline CDR1 and CDR2 sequences are MNHEY and SVGAGI.